This TCR beta chain comes out of a study of Tregs in tolerant kidney transplant recipients. Findings and caveats of the study: The most relevant donor-specific Treg TCRbeta repertoire apparently came from expansion with activated donor B cells. No direct test of biological reproducibility was done here.

Related graft donors supplied nonmyeloablative bone marrow transplants, and mixed chimerism was transient. Germline CDR1 is LNHDA and CDR2 is SQIVND (reference sequence). The CDR3 covers 16 residues. V was pared by 6 bases and J by 4 bases, with 7 bases of the junction left unmatched. Comments on this clone: Its specificity is unknown.

Libraries were prepared by immunoSEQ multiplex PCR; TCRdb keeps only in-frame clonotypes and omits some of them. The repertoire has tens of thousands of clones, roughly 90% of them found once; the top ten carry more than 1.5%. This sequence joins TRBV19 and TRBJ2-3, with 13 bases fitting TRBD2. Sequenced material: CD4+ T cells from blood (PBMCs), taken 24 months after the transplant. This sequence was found in a human patient who received a combined kidney and bone marrow transplant. Some of these T cells may belong to the graft donor. For the CDR3, the DNA is TGTGCCAGTAGCTTCCGACTAGCGGGGGGCGCAGATACGCAGTATTTT. This sequence encodes CASSFRLAGGADTQYF.